The next 10 T cell receptor beta chains were all read from a single sample in a study of CXCR3-negative and CXCR3-positive naive CD8 T cells. Findings and caveats of the study: Hydrophobicity was higher for TRB CDR3s found in CXCR3-positive naive cells than in CXCR3-negative naive cells.

These receptors are not linked to any known antigen. The libraries of TRB cDNA were constructed through 5' RACE using UMI labels. One entry per CDR3 protein, without DNA, is what TCRdb gives after re-calling the 5' RACE reads. The sample data list some 50,000 distinct CDR3 sequences. Sequenced input: naive CXCR3+ CD8+ T cells from blood. Subset reported: CD45RO-CCR7+CD27+CD95- naive CD8+ T cells expressing CXCR3 (TNR3+). These receptors came from a human donor in good health. Some clones in this sample may be carry-over from other donors' samples.

The chain combines TRBV2 with TRBJ2-3; TCRdb's D gene call, TRBD2, goes unchecked for lack of DNA. CDR1 is SNHLY and CDR2 is FYNNEI in the germline V gene. The CDR3 spans 13 residues. The CDR3 sequence is CASGDPQTDTQYF.

The rearrangement joins TRBV4-3 to TRBJ1-2; the D call of TRBD1 rests on TCRdb alone, since no DNA is present to check it. CDR3 length equals 16 residues. From germline, CDR1 is LGHNA and CDR2 YSLEER. CDR3 in amino acids: CASSQETGGDYYGYTF.

The chain links TRBV9 to TRBJ2-2. This CDR3 spans 15 amino acids. The germline CDR1 and CDR2 sequences are SGDLS and YYNGEE. The CDR3 sequence is CASSGSLANTGELFF.

The CDR3 reads CSARDKMAGGYATNEKLFF. The rearrangement uses TRBV20-1 and TRBJ1-4; without DNA, the TCRdb call of TRBD1 cannot be checked. The length of the CDR3 is 19 residues. The germline V gene has CDR1 DFQATT and CDR2 SNEGSKA (reference sequence).

This sequence joins TRBV4-1 and TRBJ2-4. The CDR3 runs 14 residues. Germline V gives CDR1 MGHRA, CDR2 YSYEKL. This CDR3 is CASSPPDGENIQYF.

The chain joins TRBV28 to TRBJ2-2. The CDR3 extends over 14 amino acids. Germline V gives CDR1 MDHEN, CDR2 SYDVKM. The CDR3 protein is CASATRTNTGELFF.

The rearrangement links TRBV24-1 to TRBJ2-3; TCRdb's D gene call, TRBD1, goes unchecked for lack of DNA. CDR3 length: 16 amino acids. Germline V gene lookup returns CDR1 KGHDR and CDR2 SFDVKD. This chain's CDR3 is CATSDRQGARTDTQYF.

The genes are TRBV9 and TRBJ2-7; the TRBD2 assignment by TCRdb is unverifiable without DNA. The CDR3 is made up of 15 amino acids. Germline V gene sequence: CDR1 SGDLS, CDR2 YYNGEE. CDR3 amino acids: CASSVGGQSAHEQYF.

The chain recombines TRBV4-2 with TRBJ2-4; TCRdb's assignment of TRBD1 cannot be checked, as there is no DNA. Germline V gene data show CDR1 as LGHNA and CDR2 as YNFKEQ. The CDR3 sequence is 13 residues long. This chain's CDR3 is CASSQKGADIQYF.

The rearrangement links TRBV5-4 to TRBJ2-3; the TCRdb call, TRBD1, lacks DNA for checking. The CDR3 runs to 14 residues. CDR1 and CDR2 from the germline V gene are SGHNT and YYREEE (reference sequence). Here the CDR3 reads CASSVGTGENTQYF.